The clone carrying this TCR beta chain was picked up a small number of times. The antigen is undetermined. The source of the sample is a study of T cells in Graves' hyperthyroidism and ophthalmopathy. Study outcomes and limitations: Researchers report that a 13 V-J model separated ophthalmopathy from stable hyperthyroidism.

Ophthalmopathy patients had Clinical Activity Score at least 3, NOSPECS grade at least 4, duration under 3 months. V dropped 9 bases and J dropped 8; count of bases not matched to a gene: 5. Germline loops: CDR1 SGHNT, CDR2 YYREEE (reference sequence). The CDR3 has 12 residues. Amplification of TCR beta CDR3 regions was performed using RNA transcripts as template. The study used the HTBI primer set for a first-round RT-PCR of the TCR CDR3. MiXCR, run by TCRdb on the multiplex PCR reads, gives a single entry per CDR3 protein. This table holds about 640,000 distinct CDR3 sequences, 13% to 15% found once.

V and J are TRBV5-4 and TRBJ2-1; the match to TRBD2 covers 10 bases. Sample: blood. This TCR was sampled from a woman aged 45-65 years with Graves' ophthalmopathy. The CDR3 nucleotides read TGTGCCAACGTTAGCGGGAGGTATGAGCAGTTCTTC. Translated, it gives CANVSGRYEQFF.